This TCR beta chain originates from a study of T cells in Graves' hyperthyroidism and ophthalmopathy. About the study: Peripheral blood draws took place at initial diagnosis, ahead of any treatment.

The hyperthyroidism was newly diagnosed and had lasted under 2 months; the patients were aged 18 to 65. Exclusions: uncontrolled infection, other autoimmune disease, pregnancy, lactation. It was RNA transcripts that yielded the amplified TCR beta CDR3 regions. Initially, a first-round RT-PCR of the TCR CDR3 employed the HTBI primer set. TCRdb re-derived calls from the multiplex PCR reads in MiXCR, one entry per CDR3 protein. The table shows around 500,000 distinct CDR3 sequences, with about 14% occurring only once. CDR1 is MNHNS, CDR2 SASEGT, per germline. V shed 7 bases, J shed 2 bases, and the junction held 8 bases outside the gene matches. The CDR3 sequence is 16 residues long.

This clonotype was sampled from a woman aged 40 to 50 with Graves' hyperthyroidism. The genes are TRBV6-1 and TRBJ2-2; 9 bases map to TRBD1. Material for sequencing was blood. CDR3 amino acids: CASTVQGAVNTGELFF. DNA for the CDR3: TGTGCCAGCACGGTACAGGGGGCAGTAAACACCGGGGAGCTGTTTTTT.